This T cell receptor (beta chain) was captured by sequencing in a study of T cells in Graves' hyperthyroidism and ophthalmopathy. Looking at the study overall: The initial diagnosis was the point when peripheral blood was collected, ahead of any treatment.

The investigators amplified TCR beta CDR3 regions from RNA transcripts. Primed by the HTBI set, a first-round RT-PCR was run on the TCR CDR3. TCRdb reanalysed the multiplex PCR reads using MiXCR and keeps one entry per CDR3 protein. There are about 52,000 distinct CDR3 sequences in the sample; approximately 48% occur only once, and over 8% lies in the top ten. Study-level points and caveats: Model-based prediction identified ophthalmopathy a median approximately 6 months prior to its onset.

Under 3 months was the duration of disease in ophthalmopathy patients, who also had a Clinical Activity Score of at least 3 and a NOSPECS grade of at least 4. Thyroid ultrasound, orbital computed tomography, clinical symptoms, and serum thyroxine and TRAb underpinned diagnoses. With regard to this clonotype: What it recognizes is unknown. One end of the junction does not line up with germline, which may come from a read error.

The origin of this receptor is a woman between 45 and 60 years old with Graves' ophthalmopathy. The sample consisted of blood.

The CDR3, as DNA: TGTGCCAGCAGCACGGGGAGGACAGGGATTAAAAAGACACAGTACTTC. This codes for CASSTGRTGIKKTQYF. This chain uses TRBV7-6 with TRBJ2-5; 8 bases are shared with TRBD1. Germline V lookup: CDR1 SGHVS, CDR2 FNYEAQ. This CDR3 spans 16 amino acids.